These 32 T cell receptor beta chains came from one sample sequenced in a study of spatial heterogeneity in lung cancer. Broader study findings: Counts of expanded intratumoral alpha and beta TCRs tracked tumor mutation counts.

As for time point: sample taken at primary tumor resection. TCRdb re-called the 5' RACE reads through MiXCR, storing one row per CDR3 protein. This table has some 22,000 distinct CDR3 sequences, more than 2.5% appearing once. No antigen has been assigned to these receptors. The material was lung tumor tissue, obtained at surgery. These receptor sequences come from a male donor with early-stage non-small cell lung cancer.

The sample holds many counts of this clonotype. The rearrangement links TRBV7-8 to TRBJ1-1, with 7 bases aligning to TRBD1. V lost 4 bases to trimming and J lost 1 base; unmatched junction nucleotides: 0. CDR3 length: 13 residues. Germline V lookup: CDR1 SGHVS, CDR2 FQNEAQ. The CDR3 here is CASSWTGNTEAFF. DNA of the CDR3: TGTGCCAGCAGCTGGACAGGGAACACTGAAGCTTTCTTT.

This clonotype was recorded many times. The CDR3: CASSWREEGDTQYF. CDR3 nucleotide sequence: TGTGCCAGCAGTTGGCGGGAGGAGGGAGATACGCAGTATTTT. The chain links TRBV6-2 or TRBV6-3 to TRBJ2-3; 8 nucleotides agree with TRBD2. CDR1 is MNHEY and CDR2 is SVGEGT in the germline V gene. This CDR3 is built from 14 residues. The junction had 5 bases not matched to a gene; V was cut back by 4 bases and J by 5 bases.

This clonotype was counted ten times or more. CDR3 in amino acids: CSAGRGYEQYF. The CDR3 region has the DNA TGCAGTGCTGGCAGGGGCTACGAGCAGTACTTC. The genes are TRBV20-1 and TRBJ2-7; perhaps TRBD1 as D (6 bases). The V gene lost 5 bases and the J gene lost 3 bases, with 8 bases spanning the gap. The CDR3 is made up of 11 amino acids. Germline V lookup: CDR1 DFQATT, CDR2 SNEGSKA (reference sequence).

This clonotype was seen ten or more times. This chain uses TRBV20-1 with TRBJ2-3; D uncertain. Germline V gene data show CDR1 as DFQATT and CDR2 as SNEGSKA (reference sequence). The CDR3 extends over 13 amino acids. V shed 3 bases and J shed 3 bases, with 10 bases lying between them. The DNA for the CDR3 is TGCAGTGCTAGTCTGTGGGATACAGATACGCAGTATTTT. The encoded protein is CSASLWDTDTQYF.

This clonotype was detected ten times or more. The chain links TRBV27 to TRBJ2-7; D might be TRBD1 (6 bases). There are 15 residues in the CDR3. Germline V gene lookup returns CDR1 MNHEY and CDR2 SMNVEV (reference sequence). With 4 bases removed from V and 4 bases from J, the gap between germline ends came to 17 bases. CDR3 sequence (DNA): TGTGCCAGCAGTTACCGTGACAGGTTTCTATACGAGCAGTACTTC. Translated: CASSYRDRFLYEQYF.

Concerning this clonotype itself: Since the CDR3 does not end with the conserved phenylalanine or tryptophan, this likely comes from a read error. The chain has TRBV18 and TRBJ2-7; TRBD1 might be the D (7 bases). There are 15 residues in the CDR3. CDR1 is KGHSH and CDR2 is LQKENI in the germline V gene. The CDR3 DNA follows: TGTGCAAGCTCACCACTCCAGGGGGGAACCTACGAGCAGTACTAC. Its protein is CASSPLQGGTYEQYY.

This clonotype was observed at least ten times. V gene TRBV10-3 combines with J gene TRBJ2-3; the match to TRBD1 covers 7 bases. V lost 5 bases, J lost 0 bases, and 14 bases stayed unmatched. The CDR3 covers 18 residues. Germline V CDR1 and CDR2: ENHRY, SYGVKD. This CDR3 is CAISMPGQKISSTDTQYF. CDR3 bases: TGTGCCATCAGTATGCCGGGACAGAAAATCTCTAGCACAGATACGCAGTATTTT.

This clonotype was detected ten times or more. This sequence joins TRBV5-1 and TRBJ2-1; 9 bases are a match to TRBD2. The CDR3 is 17 amino acids. After removal of 5 bases from V and 4 bases from J, the junction contained 13 bases not matched to a gene. From germline, CDR1 is SGHRS and CDR2 YFSETQ. The CDR3 DNA reads as TGCGCCAGCAGTTTCCTAATTAGCGGGAGCGGGTACAATGAGCAGTTCTTC. It codes for CASSFLISGSGYNEQFF. Filled out from reference TRBV5-1 and TRBJ2-1, the complete variable domain reads KAGVTQTPRYLIKTRGQQVTLSCSPISGHRSVSWYQQTPGQGLQFLFEYFSETQRNKGNFPGRFSGRQFSNSRSEMNVSTLELGDSALYLCASSFLISGSGYNEQFFGPGTRLTVL.

Ten or more counts support this clonotype. This chain uses TRBV12-3 or TRBV12-4 with TRBJ1-6; D ambiguous. V shed 5 bases and J shed 8 bases, with 7 bases lying between them. The CDR3 has 12 amino acids. The CDR3 loop is CASSLQDSPLHF. Written as DNA, the CDR3 is TGTGCCAGCAGTCTCCAGGATTCACCCCTCCACTTT.

Ten or more counts support this clonotype. The chain is built from TRBV2 and TRBJ2-2; possibly TRBD2 for D (6 bases). V dropped 6 bases and J dropped 0 bases, with 8 bases sitting between them. CDR3 size: 14 residues. Looked up from germline, CDR1 is SNHLY and CDR2 is FYNNEI. The CDR3 sequence is CASSRETNTGELFF. CDR3 DNA sequence: TGTGCCAGCAGCCGGGAGACGAACACCGGGGAGCTGTTTTTT.

This clonotype was recorded many times. The chain links TRBV6-1 to TRBJ2-1; 8 nucleotides align to TRBD1. V dropped 4 bases and J dropped 10; count of bases not matched to a gene: 9. The germline gives CDR1 MNHNS, CDR2 SASEGT. The CDR3 is 14 amino acids. The CDR3 here is CASSVDRGTGEQFF. The CDR3 nucleotides read TGTGCCAGCAGTGTCGACAGGGGAACTGGCGAGCAGTTCTTC.

This clonotype appeared many times. The chain is built from TRBV4-1 and TRBJ2-1, with 15 bases lining up with TRBD2. The germline V gene encodes CDR1 MGHRA and CDR2 YSYEKL. The trim removed 2 bases at V and 9 bases at J, leaving 8 bases unmatched. The length of the CDR3 is 17 residues. This CDR3 reads CASSQIPGLAGGIEQFF. CDR3 coding DNA: TGCGCCAGCAGCCAAATACCGGGACTAGCGGGAGGAATTGAGCAGTTCTTC.

This clonotype was observed at least ten times. The J gene is TRBJ2-1, the V gene TRBV12-3 or TRBV12-4; D is perhaps TRBD2 (5 bases). The CDR3 is 15 amino acids. The ends were cut back, 4 bases at V and 4 bases at J, with 14 bases in the middle. The CDR3 nucleotides are TGTGCCAGCAGTTCTGTGGGAGTCGGGTACAATGAGCAGTTCTTC. It encodes CASSSVGVGYNEQFF.

The sample holds many counts of this clonotype. This chain connects TRBV4-1 to TRBJ2-3; D might be TRBD2 (6 bases). This CDR3 has 17 amino acids. V lost 5 bases to trimming and J lost 0 bases, with 18 bases between them. Germline V gives CDR1 MGHRA, CDR2 YSYEKL. This CDR3 is CASSEGVQRASTDTQYF. The DNA for the CDR3 is TGCGCCAGCAGCGAAGGGGTCCAGCGGGCCAGCACAGATACGCAGTATTTT.

This clonotype was detected ten times or more. The chain joins TRBV4-3 to TRBJ1-2; possibly TRBD1 for D (6 bases). Germline V gene data show CDR1 as LGHNA and CDR2 as YSLEER. The CDR3 spans 14 residues. V was trimmed by 4 bases and J by 7 bases, leaving 16 bases between them. The CDR3 loop reads CASSLMGGQVGYTF. DNA for the CDR3: TGCGCCAGCAGCCTGATGGGGGGGCAGGTTGGCTACACCTTC.

This clonotype has at least ten counts. This sequence joins TRBV24-1 and TRBJ1-1, with D unclear. The germline gives CDR1 KGHDR, CDR2 SFDVKD. The CDR3 spans 13 residues. V was cut by 9 bases and J by 4 bases, with 14 bases left in between. CDR3 in amino acids: CATGSRLGTEAFF. The CDR3 region has the DNA TGTGCCACCGGTTCGAGGCTGGGCACTGAAGCTTTCTTT.

This clonotype was counted many times. This chain uses TRBV12-3 or TRBV12-4 with TRBJ1-2; no definite D call. V lost 5 bases and J 6 bases, leaving 10 bases between the germline ends. This CDR3 is built from 12 residues. CDR3 loop: CASSHRTHGYTF. CDR3 DNA: TGTGCCAGCAGTCACCGGACCCATGGCTACACCTTC.

In this sample, this clonotype turned up many times. The CDR3 region has the DNA TGTGCCAGCAGCCCATCATACAGGGGAACGGCGTTTGCTGGGGCCAACGTCCTGACTTTC. Translation: CASSPSYRGTAFAGANVLTF. The J gene is TRBJ2-6, the V gene TRBV5-4, with TRBD1 matching over 7 bases. V lost 4 bases to trimming and J lost 2 bases; unmatched junction nucleotides: 18. The germline CDR1 and CDR2 sequences are SGHNT and YYREEE (reference sequence). This CDR3 comprises 20 residues.

This clonotype came up many times. This chain uses TRBV7-9 with TRBJ2-7; maybe TRBD1 (7 bases). The CDR3 has 16 amino acids. V was shortened by 5 bases and J by 3 bases, with 20 bases between the two germline ends. Germline loops: CDR1 SEHNR, CDR2 FQNEAQ (reference sequence). The CDR3: CASSVGPTGRIYEQYF. CDR3 DNA sequence: TGTGCCAGCAGCGTCGGCCCGACAGGGAGGATCTACGAGCAGTACTTC. The entire variable domain, with the rest obtained from reference TRBV7-9 and TRBJ2-7, is as follows: DTGVSQNPRHKITKRGQNVTFRCDPISEHNRLYWYRQTLGQGPEFLTYFQNEAQLEKSRLLSDRFSAERPKGSFSTLEIQRTEQGDSAMYLCASSVGPTGRIYEQYFGPGTRLTVT.

This clonotype was seen ten or more times. The V gene is TRBV7-9, the J gene TRBJ2-7; 8 positions agree with TRBD2. The V gene's germline CDR1 is SEHNR and CDR2 FQNEAQ (reference sequence). Losses at the gene ends were 5 bases for V and 4 bases for J; bases not matched to a gene: 13. CDR3 length equals 16 residues. In DNA, the CDR3 is TGTGCCAGCAGCCCTTCACTAGCGGTGGGATTGTACGAGCAGTACTTC. This sequence encodes CASSPSLAVGLYEQYF.

This clonotype was seen ten or more times. The rearrangement uses TRBV13 and TRBJ2-3; 9 positions match TRBD2. The CDR3 is 16 residues long. The V and J ends lost 2 bases and 3 bases, in that order; junction bases with no gene match: 6. Germline V CDR1 and CDR2: PRHDT, FYEKMQ (reference sequence). The CDR3 protein is CASSLRAGGPTDTQYF. CDR3 DNA: TGTGCCAGCAGCTTACGAGCGGGAGGACCTACAGATACGCAGTATTTT. Based on the CDR3 plus reference TRBV13 and TRBJ2-3, the full variable domain is AAGVIQSPRHLIKEKRETATLKCYPIPRHDTVYWYQQGPGQDPQFLISFYEKMQSDKGSIPDRFSAQQFSDYHSELNMSSLELGDSALYFCASSLRAGGPTDTQYFGPGTRLTVL.

This clonotype was observed many times. The rearrangement joins TRBV20-1 to TRBJ2-3; D gene uncertain. V shed 3 bases and J shed 4 bases, with 5 bases lying between them. The CDR3 is 11 residues long. Germline V gene sequence: CDR1 DFQATT, CDR2 SNEGSKA (reference sequence). The CDR3: CSASMSDTQYF. In DNA form, the CDR3 reads TGCAGTGCTAGTATGTCAGATACGCAGTATTTT.

This clonotype was seen at least ten times. The chain has TRBV27 and TRBJ2-7; 11 bases line up with TRBD2. CDR1 is MNHEY and CDR2 is SMNVEV in the germline V gene (reference sequence). The CDR3 loop spans 16 amino acids. Unmatched junction bases numbered 7, after V lost 6 bases and J lost 0 bases. The CDR3: CASSPGLADFSYEQYF. As DNA, the CDR3 is TGTGCCAGCAGCCCGGGACTAGCGGACTTCTCCTACGAGCAGTACTTC.

The chain couples TRBV2 to TRBJ2-7; D might be TRBD2 (6 bases). Trimming took 2 bases from V and 4 from J, leaving 15 bases between them. Per the germline V gene, CDR1 is SNHLY and CDR2 is FYNNEI. The CDR3 loop spans 15 amino acids. The DNA for the CDR3 is TGTGCCAGCAGTGAATCTCCCGGGGGAGGATACGAGCAGTACTTC. Amino acids: CASSESPGGGYEQYF.

This clonotype has at least ten counts. This chain uses TRBV27 with TRBJ2-7; 8 nucleotides line up with TRBD1. The CDR3 has 15 amino acids. Germline CDR1 MNHEY, CDR2 SMNVEV (reference sequence). V shed 6 bases and J 6 bases; nucleotides not matched to a gene: 13. CDR3: CASSPNGQGRAEQYF. The DNA of the CDR3 is TGTGCCAGCAGCCCAAATGGACAGGGCCGAGCCGAGCAGTACTTC.

This clonotype has at least ten counts. The J gene is TRBJ2-7, the V gene TRBV13, with D unclear. V lost 4 bases to trimming and J lost 2 bases, with 21 bases between them. Germline V CDR1 and CDR2: PRHDT, FYEKMQ (reference sequence). The CDR3 has 17 amino acids. CDR3: CASSSTRALFGTYEQYF. CDR3 DNA: TGTGCCAGCAGCTCCACCCGGGCCCTCTTTGGGACCTACGAGCAGTACTTC.

This clonotype was seen repeatedly, ten times or more. The chain has TRBV29-1 and TRBJ2-1; TRBD2 agrees at 8 bases. The CDR3 has 17 residues. The germline CDR1 and CDR2 sequences are SQVTM and ANQGSEA. The ends lost 4 bases at V and 3 bases at J; junction bases unmatched: 14. CDR3 sequence (DNA): TGCAGCGTTGCAGGAGAGGTTAGCGGGAACCGCTACAATGAGCAGTTCTTC. Its protein product is CSVAGEVSGNRYNEQFF.

By sample share, this clonotype is medium-sized. The chain employs TRBV5-8 and TRBJ2-1, with 11 bases lining up with TRBD2. The CDR3 runs to 16 residues. Unmatched junction bases numbered 2, after V lost 0 bases and J lost 3 bases. Per the germline V gene, CDR1 is SGHTS and CDR2 is YDEGEE. In DNA form, the CDR3 reads TGTGCCAGCAGCTTGGGGGGGACTAGCGGCTACAATGAGCAGTTCTTC. Its translation: CASSLGGTSGYNEQFF.

This clonotype was detected many times. This chain connects TRBV20-1 to TRBJ2-1; 7 bases are shared with TRBD2. The V and J ends lost 1 base and 7 bases, in that order; junction bases with no gene match: 13. CDR3 length equals 16 residues. The germline CDR1 and CDR2 sequences are DFQATT and SNEGSKA (reference sequence). DNA of the CDR3: TGCAGTGCTAGAGTAGGGAGCGGGGAGAGGTGGAATGAGCAGTTCTTC. Its translation is CSARVGSGERWNEQFF.

This clonotype was seen ten or more times. The V gene is TRBV20-1, the J gene TRBJ1-2; D gene ambiguous. Germline assignment: CDR1 DFQATT and CDR2 SNEGSKA (reference sequence). The CDR3 is 12 residues long. Trimming took 5 bases from V and 0 from J, leaving 7 bases between them. CDR3 sequence reads: CSASEPNYGYTF. The CDR3 region has the DNA TGCAGTGCTTCGGAACCTAACTATGGCTACACCTTC.

There are a few counts of this clonotype. V usage is TRBV19 and J usage is TRBJ1-2; D call uncertain. Germline values: CDR1 LNHDA, CDR2 SQIVND (reference sequence). Trimming removed 7 bases from V and 8 bases from J, with 14 bases in between. The CDR3 sequence is 12 residues long. CDR3 sequence: CASTMDGLGYTF. The CDR3 coding sequence is TGTGCCAGTACCATGGACGGACTCGGCTACACCTTC.

This clonotype was observed at least ten times. J is TRBJ2-7 and V is TRBV5-1, with 8 bases matching TRBD1. The germline gives CDR1 SGHRS, CDR2 YFSETQ. V lost 2 bases, J lost 2 bases, and 6 bases stayed unmatched. The CDR3 is 15 amino acids. Here the CDR3 DNA reads TGCGCCAGCAGCTTATCAGGGGGCGGGACCTACGAGCAGTACTTC. Protein sequence: CASSLSGGGTYEQYF.